This TCR beta chain was sequenced for a study of cytomegalovirus exposure and HLA in healthy donors. On the study more broadly: Of all 400 or so donors who were genotyped, roughly 81% belonged to the Caucasian-associated ancestry cluster.

The V segment lost 5 bases and the J segment 4 bases; nucleotides outside the gene matches: 8. This CDR3 is built from 17 residues. Looked up from germline, CDR1 is LNHNV and CDR2 is YYDKDF (reference sequence). Whole-study findings and limits: The study recorded around 160 TCR beta chains that were cytomegalovirus-associated. Excluded were some V segments that proved indistinguishable, including TRBV6-2 and TRBV6-3. Trimming of TCR beta V- and J-genes showed a link, identified in a later analysis, to a missense DCLRE1C variant.

The primer mix had 60 Vbeta and 13 Jbeta primers. TCRdb's copy holds only in-frame clones and misses some; the assay was immunoSEQ multiplex PCR. The data show about 140,000 clones, with 75% to 80% seen just once and around 1.7% held by the top ten. As concerns this clone: As yet, its antigen is unknown.

The V call is TRBV15, the J call TRBJ2-1; 13 bases map to TRBD2. What was sequenced was PBMCs. This TCR was recovered from a woman in her thirties in good health and CMV-seronegative. This CDR3 is CATSRNLLAGGYNEQFF. The CDR3 coding sequence is TGTGCCACCAGCCGAAACCTACTAGCGGGGGGGTACAATGAGCAGTTCTTC.